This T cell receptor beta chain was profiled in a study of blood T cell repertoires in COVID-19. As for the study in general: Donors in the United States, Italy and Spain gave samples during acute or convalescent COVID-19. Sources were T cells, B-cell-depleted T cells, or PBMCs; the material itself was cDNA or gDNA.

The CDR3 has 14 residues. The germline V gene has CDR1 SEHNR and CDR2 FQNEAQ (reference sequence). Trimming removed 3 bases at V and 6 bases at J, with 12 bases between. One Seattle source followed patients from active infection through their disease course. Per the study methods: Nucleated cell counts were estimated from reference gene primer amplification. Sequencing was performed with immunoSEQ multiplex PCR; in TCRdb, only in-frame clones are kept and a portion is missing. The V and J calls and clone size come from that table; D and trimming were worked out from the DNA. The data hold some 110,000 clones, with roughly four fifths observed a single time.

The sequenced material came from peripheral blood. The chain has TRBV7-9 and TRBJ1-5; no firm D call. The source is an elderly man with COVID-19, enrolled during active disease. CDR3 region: CASSLVEGGQPQHF. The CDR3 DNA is TGTGCCAGCAGCTTGGTGGAGGGCGGTCAGCCCCAGCATTTT.